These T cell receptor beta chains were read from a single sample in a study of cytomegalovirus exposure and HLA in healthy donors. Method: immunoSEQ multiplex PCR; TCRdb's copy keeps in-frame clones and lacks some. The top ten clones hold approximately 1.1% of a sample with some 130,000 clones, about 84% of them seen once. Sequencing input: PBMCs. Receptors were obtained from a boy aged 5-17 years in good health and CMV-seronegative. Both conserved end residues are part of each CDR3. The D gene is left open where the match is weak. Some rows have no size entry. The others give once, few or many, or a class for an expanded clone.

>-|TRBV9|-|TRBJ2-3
CASSDYTDTQYF
TGTGCCAGCAGCGACTACACAGATACGCAGTATTTT
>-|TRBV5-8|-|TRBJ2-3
CASSLSRDSSTDTQYF
TGTGCCAGCAGCTTGAGTCGGGACTCGAGCACAGATACGCAGTATTTT
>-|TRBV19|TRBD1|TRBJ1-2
CASSMEGTGIYGYTF
TGTGCCAGTAGTATGGAAGGGACAGGGATTTATGGCTACACCTTC
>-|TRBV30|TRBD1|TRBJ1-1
CAWDRGTEAFF
TGTGCCTGGGACAGGGGAACTGAAGCTTTCTTT
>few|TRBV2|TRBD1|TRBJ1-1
CASSIDRVGTEAFF
TGTGCCAGCAGTATCGACAGGGTCGGGACTGAAGCTTTCTTT
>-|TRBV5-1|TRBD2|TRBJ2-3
CASRSGADTQYF
TGCGCCAGCCGGAGCGGGGCAGATACGCAGTATTTT
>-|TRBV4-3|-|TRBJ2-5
CASSQERARQETQYF
TGCGCCAGCAGCCAAGAGAGGGCGAGGCAAGAGACCCAGTACTTC
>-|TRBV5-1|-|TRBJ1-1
CASSSGRGTEAFF
TGCGCCAGCAGCTCCGGCAGAGGCACTGAAGCTTTCTTT
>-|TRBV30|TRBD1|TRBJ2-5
CAWSLKTGGIETQYF
TGTGCCTGGAGCCTTAAGACAGGGGGCATAGAGACCCAGTACTTC
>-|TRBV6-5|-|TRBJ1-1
CASSYLQGYDTEAFF
TGTGCCAGCAGTTATCTCCAGGGGTATGACACTGAAGCTTTCTTT
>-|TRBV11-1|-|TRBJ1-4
CASRSGGDEKLFF
TGTGCCAGCAGATCGGGAGGGGATGAAAAACTGTTTTTT